These 30 T cell receptor beta chains originate from one sample sequenced in a study of T cell clones after liver transplantation (dated by TCRdb to about 2019). Libraries were built with the immunoSEQ multiplex PCR assay. TCRdb took this table from immuneACCESS and kept in-frame rearrangements with V and J called. Such tables lack part of the clones; where checked against another copy, unresolved V genes explain under half of the gap, and the rest is unexplained. This sample lists about 68,000 clones; more than 85% were detected once. 0.75% to 1% of the sample goes to the ten largest clones. Sequences were derived from CD4+ T cells from blood, sampled less than 26 months after liver transplant. Receptors were obtained from a human patient who received a liver transplant. In transplant recipients, some T cells may be of donor rather than host origin.

This clone was seen just once. The chain combines TRBV19 with TRBJ2-3, with TRBD1 identical over 9 bases. Germline loops: CDR1 LNHDA, CDR2 SQIVND (reference sequence). Trimming cost V 0 bases and J 4 bases; bases outside gene matches: 5. The CDR3 runs to 16 residues. CDR3 region: CASSIEGTGRADTQYF. CDR3 in DNA: TGTGCCAGTAGTATAGAGGGGACAGGGAGGGCAGATACGCAGTATTTT.

V is TRBV11-2 and J is TRBJ2-7; the match to TRBD1 covers 8 bases. CDR1 SGHAT and CDR2 FQNNGV come from the germline V gene. This CDR3 has 16 residues. Losses at the gene ends were 5 bases for V and 6 bases for J; bases not matched to a gene: 15. The CDR3 sequence: CASSAIRGPPVAEQYF. CDR3 bases: TGTGCCAGCAGCGCAATCAGGGGGCCACCGGTGGCCGAGCAGTACTTC.

This clone was observed a single time. This sequence joins TRBV7-2 and TRBJ1-1; 7 bases line up with TRBD1. J lost 6 bases, V lost 4 bases, and 5 bases had no gene match. Per germline, CDR1 SGHTA and CDR2 FQGNSA. This CDR3 is built from 13 residues. CDR3 bases: TGTGCCAGCAGCTACGACAGGGAGGCTGAAGCTTTCTTT. This sequence encodes CASSYDREAEAFF.

The J gene is TRBJ2-5, the V gene TRBV27; 14 positions match TRBD2. The CDR3 loop spans 15 amino acids. V gave up 8 bases and J gave up 4 bases; unmatched junction bases: 6. Germline assignment: CDR1 MNHEY and CDR2 SMNVEV (reference sequence). CDR3 nucleotides: TGTGCCAGCGGGATGGGACTAGCGGGAGTAGAGACCCAGTACTTC. This sequence encodes CASGMGLAGVETQYF.

V and J are TRBV7-2 and TRBJ1-4, with 11 nucleotides matching TRBD1. CDR3 length equals 17 residues. The germline CDR1 and CDR2 sequences are SGHTA and FQGNSA. After removal of 5 bases from V and 1 base from J, the junction contained 6 bases not matched to a gene. CDR3 DNA: TGTGCCAGCAGCCCGAGGACAGGGGGCGTAACTAATGAAAAACTGTTTTTT. It encodes CASSPRTGGVTNEKLFF.

The genes are TRBV15 and TRBJ2-3, with TRBD1 identical over 10 bases. Germline V gives CDR1 LNHNV, CDR2 YYDKDF (reference sequence). V shed 9 bases and J 3 bases; nucleotides not matched to a gene: 3. The CDR3 contains 13 residues. CDR3 bases: TGTGCCACTGGACAGGGGGGGACAGATACGCAGTATTTT. Protein product: CATGQGGTDTQYF. The entire variable domain, with the rest obtained from reference TRBV15 and TRBJ2-3, is as follows: DAMVIQNPRYQVTQFGKPVTLSCSQTLNHNVMYWYQQKSSQAPKLLFHYYDKDFNNEADTPDNFQSRRPNTSFCFLDIRSPGLGDTAMYLCATGQGGTDTQYFGPGTRLTVL.

The chain carries TRBV7-9 and TRBJ2-5; 8 bases fit TRBD1. This CDR3 region has 14 residues. With V trimmed by 4 bases and J by 2 bases, 3 bases remained unmatched. Germline lookup yields CDR1 SEHNR and CDR2 FQNEAQ (reference sequence). CDR3 loop: CASSWHRGQETQYF. The CDR3, as DNA: TGTGCCAGCAGCTGGCACAGGGGGCAAGAGACCCAGTACTTC.

This clone was counted only a few times. The rearrangement joins TRBV28 to TRBJ2-2; 12 bases line up with TRBD2. The CDR3 contains 17 residues. Germline values: CDR1 MDHEN, CDR2 SYDVKM. V gave up 6 bases and J gave up 4 bases; unmatched junction bases: 9. The CDR3 coding sequence is TGTGCCAGCAGGGAACTAGCGGGAGGCTCCTTCACCGGGGAGCTGTTTTTT. It is translated as CASRELAGGSFTGELFF.

The CDR3 is CAPMGGVEVADTQYF. CDR3 in DNA: TGTGCCCCTATGGGGGGGGTCGAGGTAGCAGATACGCAGTATTTT. The chain joins TRBV9 to TRBJ2-3; 7 bases are shared with TRBD2. J gave up 4 bases and V 10 bases, and 15 bases lay outside the gene matches. CDR3 length: 15 residues. Germline V gene sequence: CDR1 SGDLS, CDR2 YYNGEE. Full variable domain (outside the CDR3, taken from reference TRBV9 and TRBJ2-3): DSGVTQTPKHLITATGQRVTLRCSPRSGDLSVYWYQQSLDQGLQFLIQYYNGEERAKGNILERFSAQQFPDLHSELNLSSLELGDSALYFCAPMGGVEVADTQYFGPGTRLTVL.

V is TRBV25-1 and J is TRBJ1-2; D not resolved. The CDR3 has 13 amino acids. CDR1 is MGHDK, CDR2 SYGVNS, per germline. The germline V and J ends were trimmed by 3 bases and 8 bases, with 13 bases remaining between them. CDR3 in amino acids: CASSEAVRSGYTF. The CDR3 DNA reads TGTGCCAGCAGTGAGGCCGTGCGTTCGGGCTACACCTTC.

This clone occurred once. This chain links TRBV19 with TRBJ2-1; D unclear. V lost 4 bases to trimming and J lost 7 bases, with 17 bases between them. From germline, CDR1 is LNHDA and CDR2 SQIVND (reference sequence). The CDR3 consists of 15 residues. This chain's CDR3 is CASSRLGLDGNEQFF. As DNA, the CDR3 is TGTGCCAGTAGTAGGCTCGGGCTAGACGGGAATGAGCAGTTCTTC.

The chain employs TRBV2 and TRBJ1-3; unclear D gene. Per germline, CDR1 SNHLY and CDR2 FYNNEI. Deletions cut 6 bases from V and 1 base from J, with 13 bases between. This CDR3 is 15 amino acids long. CDR3 region: CASRGGLYSGNTIYF. The CDR3 bases are TGTGCCAGCAGGGGTGGCCTTTATTCTGGAAACACCATATATTTT. Drawing the rest from reference TRBV2 and TRBJ1-3, the complete variable domain is EPEVTQTPSHQVTQMGQEVILRCVPISNHLYFYWYRQILGQKVEFLVSFYNNEISEKSEIFDDQFSVERPDGSNFTLKIRSTKLEDSAMYFCASRGGLYSGNTIYFGEGSWLTVV.

This sequence joins TRBV6-6 and TRBJ2-7, with TRBD2 matching 11 bases. The trim removed 4 bases at V and 2 bases at J, leaving 4 bases unmatched. Germline CDR1 and CDR2: MNHNY and SVGAGI (reference sequence). The CDR3 is made up of 15 amino acids. CDR3 sequence (DNA): TGTGCCAGCAGTTCTTTAGCGGGAGGGCCCTACGAGCAGTACTTC. This sequence encodes CASSSLAGGPYEQYF.

J is TRBJ1-2 and V is TRBV19, with 8 positions matching TRBD1. The CDR3 is made up of 16 amino acids. V dropped 5 bases and J dropped 1; count of bases not matched to a gene: 9. Germline lookup yields CDR1 LNHDA and CDR2 SQIVND (reference sequence). The CDR3 nucleotides read TGTGCCAGTAGTCTCCATCGACAGGGGTATAACTATGGCTACACCTTC. It specifies CASSLHRQGYNYGYTF.

This chain joins TRBV27 and TRBJ2-3; 8 nucleotides line up with TRBD1. The CDR3 has 17 amino acids. Germline V gene lookup returns CDR1 MNHEY and CDR2 SMNVEV (reference sequence). Losses at the gene ends were 4 bases for V and 0 bases for J; bases not matched to a gene: 9. The CDR3: CASSSSRTGISTDTQYF. The CDR3, as DNA: TGTGCCAGCAGTTCCTCCCGGACAGGGATTAGCACAGATACGCAGTATTTT.

V gene TRBV5-4 combines with J gene TRBJ2-4; D uncertain. Germline CDR1 and CDR2: SGHNT and YYREEE (reference sequence). With 0 bases removed from V and 0 bases from J, the gap between germline ends came to 13 bases. The CDR3 consists of 17 residues. The CDR3 loop is CASSLAGTAIAKNIQYF. CDR3 nucleotides: TGTGCCAGCAGCTTGGCCGGAACGGCCATAGCCAAAAACATTCAGTACTTC.

This clone was detected only once. The chain is built from TRBV7-2 and TRBJ2-5; D tentatively fits TRBD1 or TRBD2 (6 bases each). Germline CDR1 reads SGHTA; CDR2 reads FQGNSA. V was clipped by 2 bases and J by 7 bases, with 17 bases between them. There are 15 residues in the CDR3. CDR3 DNA: TGTGCCAGCAGCTTACAGGGGACAAAGGGGGGGACCCAGTACTTC. This encodes CASSLQGTKGGTQYF.

The chain has TRBV19 and TRBJ1-5; possible D gene TRBD1, 6 bases. Germline CDR1 LNHDA, CDR2 SQIVND (reference sequence). Between the trimmed V and J ends, which lost 3 bases and 5 bases, there was a span of 20 bases. The CDR3 is 17 residues long. The CDR3 sequence: CASSIQRVGQGYQPQHF. The CDR3 DNA sequence: TGTGCCAGTAGTATTCAGCGCGTCGGGCAGGGGTATCAGCCCCAGCATTTT.

The chain is built from TRBV11-3 and TRBJ2-5, with a possible D match to TRBD1 (6 bases). V lost 5 bases to trimming and J lost 1 base, with 11 bases between them. Germline loops: CDR1 SGHNT, CDR2 YENEEA. CDR3 length equals 14 residues. Here the CDR3 reads CASSPQGSQETQYF. The CDR3 nucleotides read TGTGCCAGCAGCCCCCAGGGGTCCCAAGAGACCCAGTACTTC.

The chain is built from TRBV10-3 and TRBJ2-5; D uncertain. The CDR3 loop spans 15 amino acids. The V end lost 3 bases, the J end lost 1 base, and 12 bases lay between the germline ends. Looked up from germline, CDR1 is ENHRY and CDR2 is SYGVKD. The CDR3 DNA sequence: TGTGCCATCAGTGATCGCACCACCGCCCAAGAGACCCAGTACTTC. Translation gives CAISDRTTAQETQYF.

V usage is TRBV10-3 and J usage is TRBJ1-1; tentatively, D is TRBD1 (6 bases). With 11 bases removed from V and 1 base from J, the gap between germline ends came to 11 bases. This CDR3 contains 12 residues. CDR1 is ENHRY and CDR2 is SYGVKD in the germline V gene. In DNA form, the CDR3 reads TGTGCCGTCCGGACAGAGAACACTGAAGCTTTCTTT. It yields the protein CAVRTENTEAFF.

The rearrangement uses TRBV9 and TRBJ2-7; 14 bases agree with TRBD2. The CDR3 contains 17 residues. CDR1 SGDLS and CDR2 YYNGEE come from the germline V gene. The V gene end was trimmed by 1 base and the J gene end by 5 bases; junction bases not matched to a gene: 8. The CDR3 protein is CASSVTGLAGGGHEQYF. The CDR3 DNA reads TGTGCCAGCAGCGTAACCGGACTAGCGGGAGGAGGCCACGAGCAGTACTTC. The full variable domain, completed using reference TRBV9 and TRBJ2-7, is DSGVTQTPKHLITATGQRVTLRCSPRSGDLSVYWYQQSLDQGLQFLIQYYNGEERAKGNILERFSAQQFPDLHSELNLSSLELGDSALYFCASSVTGLAGGGHEQYFGPGTRLTVT.

This clone was seen only a few times. V is TRBV7-9 and J is TRBJ1-2; D uncertain. This CDR3 has 13 amino acids. V lost 5 bases and J lost 4, with 11 bases in between. In germline, CDR1 is SEHNR, CDR2 FQNEAQ (reference sequence). In nucleotides, the CDR3 is TGTGCCAGCAGCCCCGACGGACCCTATGGCTACACCTTC. Encoded protein: CASSPDGPYGYTF.

The J gene is TRBJ2-5, the V gene TRBV5-4, with 8 bases that match TRBD1. V shed 4 bases and J 5 bases; nucleotides not matched to a gene: 7. The length of the CDR3 is 14 residues. Germline CDR1 is SGHNT and CDR2 is YYREEE (reference sequence). The CDR3 here is CASSLRTGRETQYF. The CDR3 nucleotides read TGTGCCAGCAGCCTCCGGACAGGGAGGGAGACCCAGTACTTC.

The chain carries TRBV28 and TRBJ2-4, with TRBD2 matching over 8 bases. Germline V lookup: CDR1 MDHEN, CDR2 SYDVKM. V gave up 8 bases and J gave up 6 bases; unmatched junction bases: 3. There are 12 residues in the CDR3. This CDR3 is CASQSGGNIQYF. The CDR3 DNA is TGTGCCAGCCAGAGCGGGGGAAACATTCAGTACTTC.

The J gene is TRBJ2-1, the V gene TRBV5-1; tentative D call: TRBD1 (5 bases). This CDR3 is built from 14 residues. The V and J ends lost 4 bases and 5 bases respectively, with 13 bases between them. Germline assignment: CDR1 SGHRS and CDR2 YFSETQ. The CDR3 bases are TGCGCCAGCAGCCGTTGGACACAGAACAATGAGCAGTTCTTC. Translated, it gives CASSRWTQNNEQFF.

The chain recombines TRBV2 with TRBJ2-5; 7 nucleotides align to TRBD1. The ends lost 4 bases at V and 7 bases at J; junction bases unmatched: 6. The CDR3 runs to 13 residues. CDR1 SNHLY and CDR2 FYNNEI come from the germline V gene. For the CDR3, the DNA is TGTGCCAGCAGTGGGGACAGCAGAGTGACCCAGTACTTC. Its translation: CASSGDSRVTQYF.

CDR3 loop: CASSPLGRGDQPQHF. The CDR3 DNA reads as TGTGCCAGCTCACCCCTGGGACGGGGAGATCAGCCCCAGCATTTT. The chain joins TRBV18 to TRBJ1-5; maybe TRBD1 (5 bases). Trimming removed 3 bases at V and 5 bases at J, with 14 bases between. The CDR3 has 15 residues. The germline CDR1 and CDR2 sequences are KGHSH and LQKENI. Full variable domain (rest looked up from reference TRBV18 and TRBJ1-5): NAGVMQNPRHLVRRRGQEARLRCSPMKGHSHVYWYRQLPEEGLKFMVYLQKENIIDESGMPKERFSAEFPKEGPSILRIQQVVRGDSAAYFCASSPLGRGDQPQHFGDGTRLSIL.

The V gene is TRBV9, the J gene TRBJ2-7; D may be TRBD2 (6 bases). Germline CDR1 is SGDLS and CDR2 is YYNGEE. CDR3 length: 16 residues. Between the trimmed V and J ends, which lost 0 bases and 2 bases, there was a span of 15 bases. Written as DNA, the CDR3 is TGTGCCAGCAGCGTAGGTACGGGGACTTATACCTACGAGCAGTACTTC. It translates to CASSVGTGTYTYEQYF.

The chain combines TRBV19 with TRBJ1-1; D call uncertain. The CDR3 runs to 14 residues. V lost 7 bases and J 0 bases, leaving 12 bases between the germline ends. CDR1 is LNHDA, CDR2 SQIVND, per germline (reference sequence). CDR3 loop: CASKVILMNTEAFF. DNA of the CDR3: TGTGCCAGTAAGGTAATTCTCATGAACACTGAAGCTTTCTTT.